A single sample is the source of the 2 T cell receptor beta chains below, sequenced in a study of shared clonotypes between healthy human individuals. TCRdb keeps only in-frame clones here, not all; method: immunoSEQ multiplex PCR. The sample comprises some 2.3 million clones, 80% to 95% of which are singletons, and about 0.39% rests with the top ten. The sequenced material came from naive CD4+ T cells from PBMCs. Indicated subset: CD45RA+ positively selected. The receptors were gathered from a man aged 18 to 35 in good health. Some clones in this sample may be carry-over from other donors' samples.

The rearrangement uses TRBV6-1 and TRBJ2-7; 9 nucleotides line up with TRBD1. The CDR3 loop spans 13 amino acids. Germline CDR1 and CDR2: MNHNS and SASEGT. V lost 8 bases to trimming and J lost 2 bases; unmatched junction nucleotides: 4. In DNA form, the CDR3 reads TGTGCCAGCGGAGGACAGGGGACCTACGAGCAGTACTTC. Its protein product is CASGGQGTYEQYF.

This chain links TRBV4-2 with TRBJ1-4; 10 bases agree with TRBD1. The CDR3 loop spans 17 amino acids. Unmatched junction bases numbered 7, after V lost 3 bases and J lost 3 bases. From germline, CDR1 is LGHNA and CDR2 YNFKEQ. In DNA form, the CDR3 reads TGTGCCAGCAGCCAGGGGACAGGGGCGTCAGCTAATGAAAAACTGTTTTTT. It yields the protein CASSQGTGASANEKLFF.